Presented here are 19 T cell receptor beta chains from one specimen sequenced in a study of T cell changes during pregnancy in multiple sclerosis. TCRdb's copy holds only in-frame clones and misses some; the assay was immunoSEQ multiplex PCR. Altogether under 95,000 clones are present, approximately 92% being singletons, with the ten largest covering about 2%. The sequences come from peripheral blood, collected after pregnancy. These receptors were obtained from a female donor with multiple sclerosis, enrolled in a pregnancy study.

The gene calls are TRBV5-1 and TRBJ2-3; 10 bases are a match to TRBD2. Germline CDR1 and CDR2: SGHRS and YFSETQ. The CDR3 totals 16 residues. V lost 0 bases and J lost 2; bases outside the gene matches: 3. This CDR3 reads CASSLATSGDTDTQYF. In DNA form, the CDR3 reads TGCGCCAGCAGCTTGGCTACTAGCGGGGACACAGATACGCAGTATTTT.

This chain joins TRBV5-1 and TRBJ2-1, with 9 bases lining up with TRBD2. Germline V gives CDR1 SGHRS, CDR2 YFSETQ. The trim removed 4 bases at V and 7 bases at J, leaving 24 bases unmatched. This CDR3 region has 20 residues. The CDR3 is CASSPSSPSGKIYLGNEQFF. CDR3 coding DNA: TGCGCCAGCAGCCCATCAAGTCCTAGCGGGAAAATTTACCTCGGGAATGAGCAGTTCTTC. Using reference TRBV5-1 and TRBJ2-1 for the parts outside the CDR3, the full variable domain is KAGVTQTPRYLIKTRGQQVTLSCSPISGHRSVSWYQQTPGQGLQFLFEYFSETQRNKGNFPGRFSGRQFSNSRSEMNVSTLELGDSALYLCASSPSSPSGKIYLGNEQFFGPGTRLTVL.

The V call is TRBV19, the J call TRBJ1-2, with a possible D match to TRBD1 (5 bases). Germline assignment: CDR1 LNHDA and CDR2 SQIVND (reference sequence). The V and J ends lost 7 bases and 4 bases respectively, with 19 bases between them. The CDR3 loop spans 15 amino acids. The chain's CDR3 is CASTSTGRALYGYTF. CDR3 nucleotides: TGTGCCAGTACCTCTACAGGTAGAGCGCTCTATGGCTACACCTTC.

The chain joins TRBV25-1 to TRBJ1-1; D possibly corresponds to TRBD1 (5 bases). The CDR3 loop spans 14 amino acids. The germline V gene encodes CDR1 MGHDK and CDR2 SYGVNS. With 7 bases removed from V and 4 bases from J, the gap between germline ends came to 16 bases. DNA of the CDR3: TGTGCCAGCAATCCCGGAGGGACGTTCACTGAAGCTTTCTTT. Translated: CASNPGGTFTEAFF.

This clone was observed once. V usage is TRBV30 and J usage is TRBJ2-2; D is perhaps TRBD2 (6 bases). The CDR3 loop spans 13 amino acids. Germline CDR1 is GTSNPN and CDR2 is SVGIG (reference sequence). Trimming took 3 bases from V and 6 from J, leaving 11 bases between them. CDR3 coding DNA: TGTGCCTGGAGGCCACTAGCTCCCGGGGAGCTGTTTTTT. It yields the protein CAWRPLAPGELFF.

The chain is built from TRBV5-1 and TRBJ2-2, with a possible D match to TRBD1 (6 bases). The CDR3 is 15 residues long. CDR1 and CDR2 from the germline V gene are SGHRS and YFSETQ. V lost 4 bases, J lost 2 bases, and 12 bases lay in between. For the CDR3, the DNA is TGCGCCAGCAGCGACCGGACAGAAAACACCGGGGAGCTGTTTTTT. It codes for CASSDRTENTGELFF.

The chain couples TRBV10-1 to TRBJ2-3; D is possibly TRBD2 (5 bases). The germline V gene has CDR1 WNHNN and CDR2 SYGVQD (reference sequence). This CDR3 comprises 13 residues. The V and J ends lost 10 bases and 1 base respectively, with 12 bases between them. The CDR3 protein is CATEAVGTDTQYF. The CDR3 nucleotides read TGCGCCACGGAGGCGGTGGGCACAGATACGCAGTATTTT.

DNA of the CDR3: TGTGCCAGCAGTTACTCCTCCAGGGCGGATGCTTTGAACACTGAAGCTTTCTTT. Encoded protein: CASSYSSRADALNTEAFF. V and J are TRBV6-7 and TRBJ1-1; perhaps TRBD1 as D (5 bases). TRBV6-7 counts as an open reading frame of uncertain function. The CDR3 is 18 amino acids. Trimming stripped 0 bases from V and 0 bases from J, with 17 bases between.

V gene TRBV11-3 combines with J gene TRBJ2-7, with 7 positions matching TRBD1. Germline CDR1 and CDR2: SGHNT and YENEEA. This CDR3 region has 16 residues. Unmatched junction bases numbered 6, after V lost 1 base and J lost 0 bases. The CDR3 DNA is TGTGCCAGCAGCTTAGTTCAGGGGGTCGACTCCTACGAGCAGTACTTC. Translation: CASSLVQGVDSYEQYF.

The V call is TRBV27, the J call TRBJ2-3, with a possible D match to TRBD1 (5 bases). V was cut by 5 bases and J by 3 bases, with 15 bases left in between. Germline V CDR1 and CDR2: MNHEY, SMNVEV (reference sequence). The CDR3 extends over 15 amino acids. CDR3 protein: CASSPLQDRTDTQYF. Written as DNA, the CDR3 is TGTGCCAGCAGTCCCCTACAGGATCGGACAGATACGCAGTATTTT.

The chain joins TRBV18 to TRBJ1-4; D uncertain. Germline values: CDR1 KGHSH, CDR2 LQKENI. The CDR3 totals 15 residues. Deletions cut 0 bases from V and 5 bases from J, with 10 bases between. For the CDR3, the DNA is TGTGCCAGCTCACCACCGTCCAGGCCGAATGAAAAACTGTTTTTT. It codes for CASSPPSRPNEKLFF.

This clone was counted a single time. The V call is TRBV27, the J call TRBJ1-1; tentative D call: TRBD1 (6 bases). The V end lost 2 bases, the J end lost 0 bases, and 7 bases lay between the germline ends. The CDR3 consists of 14 residues. Germline CDR1 is MNHEY and CDR2 is SMNVEV (reference sequence). The CDR3 region has the DNA TGTGCCAGCAGTTTAACAGGGATGAACACTGAAGCTTTCTTT. This sequence encodes CASSLTGMNTEAFF.

The CDR3, as DNA: TGCAGCGTTGATGGGGGGATGAATGGCTACACCTTC. Translation gives CSVDGGMNGYTF. V gene TRBV29-1 combines with J gene TRBJ1-2; possible D gene TRBD1, 5 bases. This CDR3 comprises 12 residues. Trimming cost V 3 bases and J 6 bases, with 11 bases left between them. Germline V gene data show CDR1 as SQVTM and CDR2 as ANQGSEA.

This clone was recorded once. The chain recombines TRBV11-2 with TRBJ1-2; D unclear. Trimming stripped 0 bases from V and 5 bases from J, with 10 bases between. CDR1 SGHAT and CDR2 FQNNGV come from the germline V gene. The CDR3 has 14 residues. This chain's CDR3 is CASSLDRSGYGYTF. Written as DNA, the CDR3 is TGTGCCAGCAGCTTAGATCGGAGTGGGTATGGCTACACCTTC.

The CDR3 DNA follows: TGTGCCATCAGTGGAGGACAGGGGAACACAGATACGCAGTATTTT. The encoded protein is CAISGGQGNTDTQYF. The chain carries TRBV10-3 and TRBJ2-3, with 9 bases identical to TRBD1. There are 15 residues in the CDR3. V lost 4 bases and J lost 2; bases outside the gene matches: 4. CDR1 and CDR2 from the germline V gene are ENHRY and SYGVKD.

The rearrangement links TRBV6-5 to TRBJ1-2, with 10 bases that match TRBD1. Germline V gives CDR1 MNHEY, CDR2 SVGAGI. The CDR3 has 14 amino acids. V lost 2 bases, J lost 5 bases, and 2 bases stayed unmatched. This CDR3 is CASSYRGQGYGYTF. The CDR3 region has the DNA TGTGCCAGCAGTTACAGGGGACAGGGGTATGGCTACACCTTC.

A word on this clone: Germline is not matched at one junction end, which may reflect a read error. V and J are TRBV7-2 and TRBJ1-3; perhaps TRBD1 as D (5 bases). The V gene's germline CDR1 is SGHTA and CDR2 FQGNSA. This CDR3 is 15 amino acids long. The CDR3 bases are TGTGCCAGCAGCTATGCAGGGTTGTCTGGAAACACCATGTATTTT. Translated, it gives CASSYAGLSGNTMYF.

The chain combines TRBV29-1 with TRBJ2-3; 13 bases line up with TRBD2. V lost 6 bases to trimming and J lost 3 bases; unmatched junction nucleotides: 6. The CDR3 covers 15 residues. From germline, CDR1 is SQVTM and CDR2 ANQGSEA. The CDR3 spells CSVGGLAGRTDTQYF. CDR3 DNA sequence: TGCAGCGTCGGGGGACTAGCGGGAAGGACAGATACGCAGTATTTT.

In its sample, this clone was seen once. The chain links TRBV27 to TRBJ2-2, with 11 bases identical to TRBD1. The CDR3 covers 15 residues. The V and J ends lost 5 bases and 3 bases, in that order; junction bases with no gene match: 2. Germline CDR1 and CDR2: MNHEY and SMNVEV (reference sequence). The CDR3 protein is CASSGQGAHTGELFF. For the CDR3, the DNA is TGTGCCAGCAGTGGACAGGGGGCACACACCGGGGAGCTGTTTTTT.